The 21 T cell receptor beta chains below come from one sample, sequenced in a study of CD8 T cells in ankylosing spondylitis. Which antigens these TCRs recognize remains unknown. TCRdb itself ran the 5' RACE reads through MiXCR, one entry per CDR3 protein. In the table there are about 800,000 distinct CDR3 sequences, about 12% of which are singletons. Findings and limits, study-wide: Ankylosing spondylitis blood appeared to be characterized by a TCR beta motif of under 10 highly homologous variants.

Material for sequencing was blood, either unsorted or a sorted T cell fraction (not recorded which). The receptors were gathered from a male donor with ankylosing spondylitis.

The chain is built from TRBV28 and TRBJ2-3; D is unclear. The CDR3 covers 12 residues. V was cut by 5 bases and J by 7 bases, with 10 bases left in between. Per germline, CDR1 MDHEN and CDR2 SYDVKM. The CDR3 DNA follows: TGTGCCAGCAGTGTAGTGTCCTATACGCAGTATTTT. Protein: CASSVVSYTQYF.

This clonotype was seen a few times. The chain uses TRBV10-3 and TRBJ2-7; D possibly corresponds to TRBD1 (6 bases). The CDR3 consists of 14 residues. Germline CDR1 reads ENHRY; CDR2 reads SYGVKD. Trimming shortened V by 3 bases and J by 0 bases, and 9 bases separated the two germline ends. CDR3 bases: TGTGCCATCAGTGATGGGGGACACTCCTACGAGCAGTACTTC. This translates into CAISDGGHSYEQYF.

This clonotype was found a few times. This chain links TRBV24-1 with TRBJ2-1, with no clear D. CDR3 length equals 12 residues. Per the germline V gene, CDR1 is KGHDR and CDR2 is SFDVKD. V lost 4 bases, J lost 5 bases, and 5 bases lay in between. In DNA, the CDR3 is TGTGCCACCAGTGACTGGGACAATGAGCAGTTCTTC. Protein sequence: CATSDWDNEQFF.

This clonotype was observed a single time. The chain joins TRBV18 to TRBJ2-7; no clear D. Trimming removed 0 bases at V and 0 bases at J, with 9 bases between. CDR3 length equals 15 residues. CDR1 and CDR2 (germline): KGHSH, LQKENI. CDR3 coding DNA: TGTGCCAGCTCACCACCGAAGGGTGACTCCTACGAGCAGTACTTC. Translating it yields CASSPPKGDSYEQYF.

This clonotype appeared a few times. CDR3 sequence (DNA): TGTGCCAGCAGTTCGCTGTTTGGGGGCTCTGGAAACACCATATATTTT. As protein: CASSSLFGGSGNTIYF. The genes are TRBV27 and TRBJ1-3; TRBD1 is a possible D gene (5 bases). V lost 4 bases and J 0 bases, leaving 13 bases between the germline ends. The CDR3 runs to 16 residues. Germline CDR1 reads MNHEY; CDR2 reads SMNVEV (reference sequence).

In this sample, this clonotype turned up many times. CDR3 protein: CASSYLAGNAYEQYF. The DNA for the CDR3 is TGTGCCAGCAGCTATCTAGCGGGGAATGCGTACGAGCAGTACTTC. V gene TRBV7-2 combines with J gene TRBJ2-7, with 9 positions matching TRBD2. The trim removed 4 bases at V and 4 bases at J, leaving 8 bases unmatched. The CDR3 extends over 15 amino acids. Germline CDR1 is SGHTA and CDR2 is FQGNSA.

The chain joins TRBV30 to TRBJ2-3, with D perhaps matching TRBD2 (6 bases). Germline values: CDR1 GTSNPN, CDR2 SVGIG (reference sequence). Trimming cost V 2 bases and J 1 base, with 7 bases left between them. CDR3 length: 13 residues. The CDR3 is CAWSPSGTDTQYF. In nucleotides, the CDR3 is TGTGCCTGGAGTCCTAGCGGCACAGATACGCAGTATTTT.

The chain links TRBV11-2 to TRBJ2-1, with 9 bases identical to TRBD2. There are 15 residues in the CDR3. Germline trimming cut 3 bases from V and 3 bases from J; bases unmatched to any gene: 3. The germline CDR1 and CDR2 sequences are SGHAT and FQNNGV. The CDR3 bases are TGTGCCAGCAGCTTCCCTAGCGGGGACTACAATGAGCAGTTCTTC. It is translated as CASSFPSGDYNEQFF.

In its sample, this clonotype was seen a few times. This sequence joins TRBV20-1 and TRBJ2-1; 12 bases line up with TRBD2. V gave up 6 bases and J gave up 7 bases; unmatched junction bases: 13. The CDR3 covers 16 residues. Germline loops: CDR1 DFQATT, CDR2 SNEGSKA (reference sequence). The CDR3 DNA reads TGCAGTGCCGTCACCTCTAGCGGGAGGGCCGTGAATGAGCAGTTCTTC. It codes for CSAVTSSGRAVNEQFF.

This clonotype was counted many times. The chain joins TRBV3-1 to TRBJ2-2; possibly TRBD2 for D (5 bases). Looked up from germline, CDR1 is LGHDT and CDR2 is YNNKEL (reference sequence). V lost 0 bases and J 5 bases, leaving 7 bases between the germline ends. The CDR3 loop spans 14 amino acids. Here the CDR3 DNA reads TGTGCCAGCAGCCAAGAGGGAGTTACCGGGGAGCTGTTTTTT. It encodes CASSQEGVTGELFF.

The V gene is TRBV18, the J gene TRBJ1-1; D gene uncertain. Trimming pared 6 bases from V and 5 bases from J, leaving 22 bases between. Germline assignment: CDR1 KGHSH and CDR2 LQKENI. The CDR3 consists of 16 residues. For the CDR3, the DNA is TGTGCCAGCTCCCAACTGGTAGGTTTCGGACCGACTGAAGCTTTCTTT. This gives the protein CASSQLVGFGPTEAFF.

This clonotype has a count of ten or more. The chain recombines TRBV29-1 with TRBJ1-2, with 11 bases matching TRBD1. The CDR3 consists of 15 residues. Germline V gene data show CDR1 as SQVTM and CDR2 as ANQGSEA. With V trimmed by 7 bases and J by 6 bases, 13 bases remained unmatched. This CDR3 is CSANHGGQGVHGYTF. Written as DNA, the CDR3 is TGCAGCGCAAATCACGGGGGACAGGGGGTTCATGGCTACACCTTC.

V usage is TRBV5-1 and J usage is TRBJ1-1; 7 bases are shared with TRBD1. The CDR3 sequence is 14 residues long. Losses at the gene ends were 7 bases for V and 3 bases for J; bases not matched to a gene: 9. Germline V gene data show CDR1 as SGHRS and CDR2 as YFSETQ. The CDR3 loop is CASAIGRGDTEAFF. DNA of the CDR3: TGCGCCAGCGCGATCGGCAGGGGGGACACTGAAGCTTTCTTT.

The J gene is TRBJ2-1, the V gene TRBV20-1; possibly TRBD1 for D (6 bases). This CDR3 spans 15 amino acids. V gave up 1 base and J gave up 0 bases, with 10 bases separating them. CDR1 is DFQATT and CDR2 is SNEGSKA in the germline V gene (reference sequence). DNA of the CDR3: TGCAGTGCTAGAGCTACAGGGAGCTCCTACAATGAGCAGTTCTTC. Translated, it gives CSARATGSSYNEQFF.

The chain has TRBV7-8 and TRBJ2-7; D remains ambiguous. Germline V gives CDR1 SGHVS, CDR2 FQNEAQ. The CDR3 has 15 amino acids. V was clipped by 2 bases and J by 1 base, with 12 bases between them. CDR3 sequence: CASSLQLGPSYEQYF. The CDR3 region has the DNA TGTGCCAGCAGCTTACAGTTGGGCCCGTCCTACGAGCAGTACTTC.

This clonotype was seen a few times. The chain joins TRBV12-3 or TRBV12-4 to TRBJ2-3; D may be TRBD1 or TRBD2 (6 bases each). This CDR3 is built from 15 residues. Deletions cut 5 bases from V and 3 bases from J, with 15 bases between. CDR3 coding DNA: TGTGCCAGCAGTCAAATGGGGGGCGGAACAGATACGCAGTATTTT. The encoded protein is CASSQMGGGTDTQYF.

The chain joins TRBV7-9 to TRBJ2-7; TRBD1 matches at 11 bases. The CDR3 contains 15 residues. Per germline, CDR1 SEHNR and CDR2 FQNEAQ (reference sequence). V trimming: 5 bases; J trimming: 3 bases; junction bases outside the gene matches: 6. CDR3 sequence reads: CASSPLGQGDYEQYF. CDR3 coding DNA: TGTGCCAGCAGCCCCCTGGGACAGGGGGACTACGAGCAGTACTTC. Supplemented by reference TRBV7-9 and TRBJ2-7, the full variable domain reads DTGVSQNPRHKITKRGQNVTFRCDPISEHNRLYWYRQTLGQGPEFLTYFQNEAQLEKSRLLSDRFSAERPKGSFSTLEIQRTEQGDSAMYLCASSPLGQGDYEQYFGPGTRLTVT.

The rearrangement joins TRBV29-1 to TRBJ1-1; D gene ambiguous. V was trimmed by 7 bases and J by 4 bases, leaving 10 bases between them. The CDR3 runs to 11 residues. CDR1 and CDR2 from the germline V gene are SQVTM and ANQGSEA. The CDR3: CSGKGSTEAFF. CDR3 DNA: TGCAGCGGGAAAGGGTCCACTGAAGCTTTCTTT.

The chain joins TRBV5-1 to TRBJ2-4; D unresolved. With 4 bases removed from V and 9 bases from J, the gap between germline ends came to 14 bases. The CDR3 covers 13 residues. The germline gives CDR1 SGHRS, CDR2 YFSETQ. This CDR3 is CASSMYSESIQYF. The CDR3 coding sequence is TGCGCCAGCAGCATGTATTCGGAGAGCATTCAGTACTTC.

Ten or more counts support this clonotype. The chain has TRBV5-5 and TRBJ2-3; D might be TRBD2 (5 bases). Germline V gene data show CDR1 as SGHKS and CDR2 as YYEKEE (reference sequence). V was cut by 4 bases and J by 4 bases, with 7 bases left in between. The CDR3 consists of 12 residues. The CDR3 here is CASSPDSDTQYF. CDR3 sequence (DNA): TGTGCCAGCAGCCCGGACTCAGATACGCAGTATTTT.

There are a few counts of this clonotype. The chain has TRBV4-3 and TRBJ1-3, with D uncertain. Trimming stripped 0 bases from V and 0 bases from J, with 9 bases between. Germline CDR1 reads LGHNA; CDR2 reads YSLEER. This CDR3 contains 16 residues. The chain's CDR3 is CASSQDLPGSGNTIYF. The DNA for the CDR3 is TGCGCCAGCAGCCAAGATCTCCCGGGCTCTGGAAACACCATATATTTT.